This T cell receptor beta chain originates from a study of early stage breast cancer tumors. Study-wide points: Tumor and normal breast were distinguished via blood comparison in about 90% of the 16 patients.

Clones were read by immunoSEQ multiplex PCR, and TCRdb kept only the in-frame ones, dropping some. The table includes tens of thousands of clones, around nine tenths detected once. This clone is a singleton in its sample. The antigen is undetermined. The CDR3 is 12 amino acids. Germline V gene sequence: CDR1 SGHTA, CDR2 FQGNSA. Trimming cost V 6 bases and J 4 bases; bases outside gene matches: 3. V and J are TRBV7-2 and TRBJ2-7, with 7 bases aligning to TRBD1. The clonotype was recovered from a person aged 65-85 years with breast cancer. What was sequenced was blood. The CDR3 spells CASSQTGYEQYF. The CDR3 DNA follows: TGTGCCAGCAGTCAGACAGGGTACGAGCAGTACTTC.